A selection of T cell receptor beta chains follows, all from one sample in a study of T-cell memory formation after mild COVID-19. TCRdb redid the calling of the 5' RACE reads with MiXCR, one entry per CDR3 protein. The table lists about 250,000 distinct CDR3 sequences, approximately 18% of them singletons. The specimen was PBMCs or a T cell subset sorted from them (not recorded which). These receptors were obtained from a man younger than 35 who had mild COVID-19 (a few samples of this study predate the infection). Cell type and time point are not known. CDR3s include the opening cysteine and the closing phenylalanine or tryptophan. D genes are given only for firm matches. Clone size is given for some rows only: seen once, a few or many times, or a class if the clone is expanded.

clone size,V gene,D gene,J gene,CDR3 DNA,CDR3 protein
-,TRBV7-9,TRBD1,TRBJ2-2,TGTGCCAGCAGCTCTAACAGGGGTGGCCGGGAGCTGTTTTTT,CASSSNRGGRELFF
-,TRBV6-6,-,TRBJ2-1,TGTGCCAGCAGTTCGTGGGGGTCGAACAATGAGCAGTTCTTC,CASSSWGSNNEQFF
-,TRBV15,-,TRBJ2-2,TGTGCCACCAGCCTCAGGGGAATCGGCGGGGAGCTGTTTTTT,CATSLRGIGGELFF
once,TRBV5-1,TRBD1,TRBJ2-2,TGCGCCAGCAGCTTGGGACAGGGGCCCGGGGAGCTGTTTTTT,CASSLGQGPGELFF
-,TRBV7-9,-,TRBJ2-7,TGTGCCAGCAGCTTTCTTGGCAGGTACGAGCAGTACTTC,CASSFLGRYEQYF
few,TRBV7-2,-,TRBJ2-7,TGTGCCAGCAGCTCCCAGGAGACCCTCTCCTACGAGCAGTACTTC,CASSSQETLSYEQYF
-,TRBV7-2,-,TRBJ1-5,TGTGCCAGCAGCTTAGATTTAGGCGCCGGTCAGCCCCAGCATTTT,CASSLDLGAGQPQHF
-,TRBV7-2,-,TRBJ1-6,TGTGCCAGCAGCTTTGGTCCGGGGGCTGGCTCACCCCTCCACTTT,CASSFGPGAGSPLHF
few,TRBV28,TRBD1,TRBJ2-6,TGTGCCAGCAGCCTTATGACAGGGCGATCTGGGGCCAACGTCCTGACTTTC,CASSLMTGRSGANVLTF
many,TRBV10-3,-,TRBJ2-3,TGTGCCACCCTGGGCAAGCCTACAGATACGCAGTATTTT,CATLGKPTDTQYF
few,TRBV18,-,TRBJ2-3,TGTGCCAGCTCACTACAAAACACAGATACGCAGTATTTT,CASSLQNTDTQYF
-,TRBV12-3/TRBV12-4,-,TRBJ1-2,TGTGCCAGCAGTTTATACAGGGTATGGGAGAATGGCTACACCTTC,CASSLYRVWENGYTF
-,TRBV6-5,TRBD2,TRBJ2-3,TGTGCCAGCAGTTACGGTCTAGCGGAGGCAGATACGCAGTATTTT,CASSYGLAEADTQYF
-,TRBV4-3,-,TRBJ2-7,TGCGCCAGCAGCCAAGATCTTCACGTTACCTGGAGCTCCTACGAGCAGTACTTC,CASSQDLHVTWSSYEQYF
few,TRBV25-1,-,TRBJ2-1,TGTGCCAGCAGTGCCCCGCTAGAGAATGAGCAGTTCTTC,CASSAPLENEQFF
-,TRBV5-8,-,TRBJ2-3,TGTGCCAGCAGTCCCCGGGCGGGGGCCCCTAAATTT,CASSPRAGAPKF
few,TRBV2,TRBD1,TRBJ1-1,TGTGCCAGCAGGGGACAGACACTAAACACTGAAGCTTTCTTT,CASRGQTLNTEAFF
-,TRBV12-3/TRBV12-4,TRBD2,TRBJ2-7,TGTGCCAGCAAGATTGGGACTAGCGGGTGGTACGAGCAGTACTTC,CASKIGTSGWYEQYF
-,TRBV5-6,-,TRBJ2-5,TGTGCCAGCAGCACCTTACAGGGCTGGGAGACCCAGTACTTC,CASSTLQGWETQYF
few,TRBV11-2,-,TRBJ1-6,TGTGCCAGCAGCAAAGTGGGAGGGGGGGGACCCCTCCACTTT,CASSKVGGGGPLHF
-,TRBV5-1,-,TRBJ2-5,TGCGCCAGCAGCTTATCCATACCGGGACATTCTTACCAAGAGACCCAGTACTTC,CASSLSIPGHSYQETQYF
many,TRBV5-1,-,TRBJ2-3,TGCGCCAGCAGCTTGATGGGGTTTAGCACAGATACGCAGTATTTT,CASSLMGFSTDTQYF
-,TRBV5-1,TRBD1,TRBJ2-1,TGCGCCAGCAGCTCCGGGACAGGGGGCAATGAGCAGTTCTTC,CASSSGTGGNEQFF
few,TRBV20-1,-,TRBJ2-5,TGCAGTGCTAGAACCCCTACCCGGGTCGAGACCCAGTACTTC,CSARTPTRVETQYF
few,TRBV6-2/TRBV6-3,TRBD1,TRBJ1-6,TGTGCCAGCAGTCCTCTGGACAGGGGAGGATCACCCCTCCACTTT,CASSPLDRGGSPLHF
-,TRBV10-3,TRBD2,TRBJ2-3,TGTGCCATCGGCGAAGCGGGGAGCACAGATACGCAGTATTTT,CAIGEAGSTDTQYF